Listed below are T cell receptor beta chains from one sample, sequenced in a study of cytomegalovirus exposure and HLA in healthy donors. Repertoires were generated with immunoSEQ multiplex PCR, while TCRdb's copy carries only in-frame clones and drops some. Of more than 150,000 clones in the sample, just under 80% were seen once. Material for sequencing was PBMCs. These receptors were obtained from a woman in her twenties or thirties in good health and CMV-seronegative. Each CDR3 is given with its conserved first and last residue. The D gene is left open where the match is weak. Only part of the rows carry a size: once, few, many, or a class if the clone is expanded.

v_gene: TRBV6-1; j_gene: TRBJ1-2; abundance: NA; d_gene: NA; CDR3aa: CASSDHLDRAVGYTF; CDR3nt: TGTGCCAGCAGTGACCACTTGGACAGAGCCGTCGGCTACACCTTC
v_gene: TRBV11-2; j_gene: TRBJ1-2; abundance: NA; d_gene: NA; CDR3aa: CASSLGGRGYGYTF; CDR3nt: TGTGCCAGCAGCTTAGGTGGCAGGGGTTATGGCTACACCTTC
v_gene: TRBV7-2; j_gene: TRBJ1-2; abundance: once; d_gene: TRBD1; CDR3aa: CASSRDRFGYTF; CDR3nt: TGTGCCAGCAGCAGGGACAGATTCGGCTACACCTTC
v_gene: TRBV2; j_gene: TRBJ1-2; abundance: NA; d_gene: NA; CDR3aa: CASSGQQGSGYTF; CDR3nt: TGTGCCAGCAGTGGTCAACAGGGAAGCGGCTACACCTTC
v_gene: TRBV10-3; j_gene: TRBJ1-4; abundance: NA; d_gene: NA; CDR3aa: CAISVRGEEKLFF; CDR3nt: TGTGCCATCAGTGTACGCGGAGAGGAGAAACTGTTTTTT
v_gene: TRBV18; j_gene: TRBJ1-5; abundance: NA; d_gene: TRBD1; CDR3aa: CASSPIQGIDNQPQHF; CDR3nt: TGTGCCAGCTCACCTATACAGGGGATTGACAATCAGCCCCAGCATTTT
v_gene: TRBV4-1; j_gene: TRBJ1-3; abundance: NA; d_gene: NA; CDR3aa: CASSQADRGNTIYF; CDR3nt: TGCGCCAGCAGCCAAGCGGACAGAGGGAACACCATATATTTT
v_gene: TRBV4-1; j_gene: TRBJ1-1; abundance: NA; d_gene: TRBD1; CDR3aa: CASTRTGGLNTEAFF; CDR3nt: TGCGCCAGCACCAGGACAGGGGGGCTGAACACTGAAGCTTTCTTT
v_gene: TRBV7-9; j_gene: TRBJ1-5; abundance: NA; d_gene: NA; CDR3aa: CASSQQGNQPQHF; CDR3nt: TGTGCCAGCAGCCAACAGGGTAATCAGCCCCAGCATTTT
v_gene: TRBV9; j_gene: TRBJ2-5; abundance: NA; d_gene: TRBD2; CDR3aa: CASSSSPGLGWETQYF; CDR3nt: TGTGCCAGCAGCTCCTCCCCGGGACTAGGGTGGGAGACCCAGTACTTC
v_gene: TRBV19; j_gene: TRBJ1-1; abundance: NA; d_gene: NA; CDR3aa: CASSPRLRNTEAFF; CDR3nt: TGTGCCAGTAGTCCTCGACTGCGAAACACTGAAGCTTTCTTT
v_gene: TRBV9; j_gene: TRBJ1-1; abundance: NA; d_gene: NA; CDR3aa: CASSVGTEGEAFF; CDR3nt: TGTGCCAGCAGCGTAGGAACAGAAGGAGAAGCTTTCTTT
v_gene: TRBV30; j_gene: TRBJ1-5; abundance: NA; d_gene: NA; CDR3aa: CAWSATARGNQPQHF; CDR3nt: TGTGCCTGGAGTGCGACAGCCCGAGGCAATCAGCCCCAGCATTTT
v_gene: TRBV10-1; j_gene: TRBJ1-1; abundance: NA; d_gene: NA; CDR3aa: CASSAGTGFGEAFF; CDR3nt: TGCGCCAGCAGTGCCGGAACAGGGTTCGGTGAAGCTTTCTTT
v_gene: TRBV29-1; j_gene: TRBJ1-1; abundance: NA; d_gene: TRBD1; CDR3aa: CSVGVRDRGLVHGPESEAFF; CDR3nt: TGCAGCGTTGGGGTCCGGGACAGGGGGCTAGTGCATGGCCCAGAGTCTGAAGCTTTCTTT
v_gene: TRBV7-7; j_gene: TRBJ2-2; abundance: NA; d_gene: TRBD2; CDR3aa: CASSLDRTSINTGELFF; CDR3nt: TGTGCTAGCAGCTTGGACCGGACTAGCATAAACACCGGGGAGCTGTTTTTT
v_gene: TRBV5-1; j_gene: TRBJ1-2; abundance: NA; d_gene: NA; CDR3aa: CASSLSEANYGYTF; CDR3nt: TGCGCCAGCAGCTTGAGCGAAGCTAACTATGGCTACACCTTC
v_gene: TRBV4-1; j_gene: TRBJ1-1; abundance: few; d_gene: NA; CDR3aa: CASSPSDTLNTEAFF; CDR3nt: TGCGCCAGCAGCCCATCGGACACGTTGAACACTGAAGCTTTCTTT
v_gene: TRBV9; j_gene: TRBJ2-1; abundance: NA; d_gene: TRBD1; CDR3aa: CASSDVQGYNEQFF; CDR3nt: TGTGCCAGCAGCGACGTACAGGGGTACAATGAGCAGTTCTTC
v_gene: TRBV9; j_gene: TRBJ1-1; abundance: NA; d_gene: TRBD1; CDR3aa: CASSLNPGTGGGNTEAFF; CDR3nt: TGTGCCAGCAGCCTCAACCCCGGGACAGGGGGGGGGAACACTGAAGCTTTCTTT
v_gene: TRBV5-1; j_gene: TRBJ2-1; abundance: NA; d_gene: TRBD1; CDR3aa: CASHIGGQGYNEQFF; CDR3nt: TGCGCCAGCCATATCGGGGGACAGGGCTACAATGAGCAGTTCTTC
v_gene: TRBV5-6; j_gene: TRBJ2-7; abundance: NA; d_gene: NA; CDR3aa: CASSLKGWEQYF; CDR3nt: TGTGCCAGCAGCTTAAAGGGTTGGGAGCAATACTTC
v_gene: TRBV14; j_gene: TRBJ1-1; abundance: NA; d_gene: NA; CDR3aa: CASSPSLNTEAFF; CDR3nt: TGTGCCAGCAGCCCTAGTCTGAACACTGAAGCTTTCTTT
v_gene: TRBV7-2; j_gene: TRBJ2-1; abundance: NA; d_gene: TRBD2; CDR3aa: CASSEDGGGPYNEQFF; CDR3nt: TGTGCCAGCAGCGAAGACGGCGGGGGGCCTTACAATGAGCAGTTCTTC
v_gene: TRBV7-8; j_gene: TRBJ1-2; abundance: once; d_gene: TRBD1; CDR3aa: CASSPRQGENYGYTF; CDR3nt: TGTGCCAGCAGCCCGCGACAGGGTGAGAACTATGGCTACACCTTC
v_gene: TRBV9; j_gene: TRBJ1-1; abundance: few; d_gene: NA; CDR3aa: CASSEGKVRDTEAFF; CDR3nt: TGTGCCAGCAGCGAGGGGAAGGTTAGGGACACTGAAGCTTTCTTT
v_gene: TRBV19; j_gene: TRBJ1-2; abundance: NA; d_gene: NA; CDR3aa: CASRQGSNYGYTF; CDR3nt: TGTGCCAGTAGACAGGGATCCAACTATGGCTACACCTTC
v_gene: TRBV4-1; j_gene: TRBJ2-7; abundance: NA; d_gene: NA; CDR3aa: CASSQDGTGFFEQYF; CDR3nt: TGCGCCAGCAGCCAAGACGGCACAGGGTTCTTCGAGCAGTACTTC
v_gene: TRBV6-6; j_gene: TRBJ1-1; abundance: NA; d_gene: NA; CDR3aa: CASSHRQAEAFF; CDR3nt: TGTGCCAGCAGCCACAGACAGGCTGAAGCTTTCTTT
v_gene: TRBV29-1; j_gene: TRBJ2-4; abundance: few; d_gene: NA; CDR3aa: CSVGTDQLAKNIQYF; CDR3nt: TGCAGCGTTGGGACAGACCAATTAGCCAAAAACATTCAGTACTTC
v_gene: TRBV4-2; j_gene: TRBJ2-2; abundance: NA; d_gene: TRBD2; CDR3aa: CASSQGLAGTSNTGELFF; CDR3nt: TGTGCCAGCAGCCAAGGACTAGCGGGGACTTCGAACACCGGGGAGCTGTTTTTT
v_gene: TRBV15; j_gene: TRBJ2-5; abundance: NA; d_gene: NA; CDR3aa: CATSRTSSFLVVSETQYF; CDR3nt: TGTGCCACCAGCCGAACCTCCTCCTTCCTAGTGGTGAGCGAGACCCAGTACTTC
v_gene: TRBV9; j_gene: TRBJ1-1; abundance: NA; d_gene: TRBD1; CDR3aa: CASSVNRGPIMSTEAFF; CDR3nt: TGTGCCAGCAGCGTGAACAGGGGACCTATCATGAGCACTGAAGCTTTCTTT
v_gene: TRBV19; j_gene: TRBJ2-5; abundance: NA; d_gene: TRBD1; CDR3aa: CASSTSTGAVETQYF; CDR3nt: TGTGCCAGTAGTACATCAACAGGGGCGGTCGAGACCCAGTACTTC
v_gene: TRBV5-1; j_gene: TRBJ1-4; abundance: NA; d_gene: NA; CDR3aa: CASSPDGESTNEKLFF; CDR3nt: TGCGCCAGCAGCCCGGACGGGGAATCAACTAATGAAAAACTGTTTTTT
v_gene: TRBV6-1; j_gene: TRBJ2-1; abundance: NA; d_gene: TRBD1; CDR3aa: CASSGQGSYNEQFF; CDR3nt: TGTGCCAGCAGCGGACAGGGCTCCTACAATGAGCAGTTCTTC
v_gene: TRBV2; j_gene: TRBJ1-5; abundance: NA; d_gene: TRBD1; CDR3aa: CASRARTGLQPQHF; CDR3nt: TGTGCCAGCAGGGCCCGGACAGGACTACAGCCCCAGCATTTT
v_gene: TRBV6-1; j_gene: TRBJ2-7; abundance: NA; d_gene: NA; CDR3aa: CASSEGSAWDEQYF; CDR3nt: TGTGCCAGCAGTGAAGGGAGCGCCTGGGACGAGCAGTACTTC
v_gene: TRBV19; j_gene: TRBJ1-2; abundance: NA; d_gene: TRBD1; CDR3aa: CASSMARGNYGYTF; CDR3nt: TGTGCCAGTAGTATGGCCAGGGGGAACTATGGCTACACCTTC
v_gene: TRBV10-1; j_gene: TRBJ2-2; abundance: NA; d_gene: TRBD1; CDR3aa: CASNQGETGELFF; CDR3nt: TGCGCCAGCAACCAGGGGGAAACCGGGGAGCTGTTTTTT
v_gene: TRBV7-3; j_gene: TRBJ2-1; abundance: NA; d_gene: TRBD2; CDR3aa: CASSLKRGGNNEQFF; CDR3nt: TGTGCCAGCAGCTTAAAACGCGGGGGGAACAATGAGCAGTTCTTC
v_gene: TRBV15; j_gene: TRBJ2-2; abundance: NA; d_gene: NA; CDR3aa: CATEAESPNTGELFF; CDR3nt: TGTGCCACCGAGGCAGAGTCACCGAACACCGGGGAGCTGTTTTTT
v_gene: TRBV19; j_gene: TRBJ1-4; abundance: NA; d_gene: NA; CDR3aa: CASSFDNFNEKLFF; CDR3nt: TGTGCCAGTAGCTTCGACAATTTTAATGAAAAACTGTTTTTT
v_gene: TRBV6-5; j_gene: TRBJ2-1; abundance: few; d_gene: TRBD2; CDR3aa: CASSRLADGHNEQFF; CDR3nt: TGTGCCAGCAGTCGACTAGCGGACGGTCACAATGAGCAGTTCTTC
v_gene: TRBV5-6; j_gene: TRBJ2-7; abundance: NA; d_gene: TRBD1; CDR3aa: CASSRRQGARPYEQYF; CDR3nt: TGTGCCAGCAGCCGACGACAGGGGGCTCGGCCCTACGAGCAGTACTTC
v_gene: TRBV19; j_gene: TRBJ1-2; abundance: NA; d_gene: NA; CDR3aa: CASSIGPPGRANYGYTF; CDR3nt: TGTGCCAGTAGTATTGGCCCGCCCGGGAGGGCTAACTATGGCTACACCTTC
v_gene: TRBV7-2; j_gene: TRBJ1-6; abundance: NA; d_gene: TRBD1; CDR3aa: CASSSGQVNNSPLHF; CDR3nt: TGTGCCAGCAGCTCGGGACAGGTTAATAATTCACCCCTCCACTTT
v_gene: TRBV7-2; j_gene: TRBJ1-5; abundance: NA; d_gene: TRBD1; CDR3aa: CASSSRQGPQPQHF; CDR3nt: TGTGCCAGCAGCTCCCGACAGGGACCTCAGCCCCAGCATTTT
v_gene: TRBV5-4; j_gene: TRBJ2-3; abundance: NA; d_gene: TRBD2; CDR3aa: CASSLAGGGPTDTQYF; CDR3nt: TGTGCCAGCAGCTTGGCGGGCGGGGGGCCCACAGATACGCAGTATTTT
v_gene: TRBV9; j_gene: TRBJ1-6; abundance: NA; d_gene: TRBD1; CDR3aa: CASSDRGQVSYNSPLHF; CDR3nt: TGTGCCAGCAGCGACAGGGGGCAGGTATCCTATAATTCACCCCTCCACTTT
v_gene: TRBV5-6; j_gene: TRBJ1-5; abundance: NA; d_gene: NA; CDR3aa: CASSPGGGGNQPQHF; CDR3nt: TGTGCCAGCAGCCCCGGCGGGGGCGGCAATCAGCCCCAGCATTTT
v_gene: TRBV9; j_gene: TRBJ2-7; abundance: NA; d_gene: TRBD1; CDR3aa: CASGRTGASYEQYF; CDR3nt: TGTGCCAGCGGACGGACAGGGGCCTCCTACGAGCAGTACTTC
v_gene: TRBV7-9; j_gene: TRBJ1-5; abundance: few; d_gene: TRBD1; CDR3aa: CASSPRGTENHQPQHF; CDR3nt: TGTGCCAGCAGCCCCCGGGGGACAGAAAATCATCAGCCCCAGCATTTT